One and the same sample provided the 7 T cell receptor beta chains below, sequenced in a study of blood T cell repertoires in COVID-19. Sequenced by immunoSEQ multiplex PCR; TCRdb stores in-frame clones only, minus some. The table shows a few hundred thousand clones, with roughly nine tenths occurring only once. The sequenced sample was peripheral blood. The receptor source for this set is a woman aged 40 to 50 who had recovered from COVID-19.

The chain combines TRBV5-1 with TRBJ2-7; tentatively, D is TRBD1 (5 bases). This CDR3 spans 15 amino acids. Trimming took off 0 bases at V and 4 bases at J, with 14 bases between the two ends. CDR1 SGHRS and CDR2 YFSETQ come from the germline V gene. CDR3 residues: CASSLASGLIYEQYV. The DNA of the CDR3 is TGCGCCAGCAGCTTGGCCTCAGGGTTGATTTACGAGCAGTACGTC.

J is TRBJ2-4 and V is TRBV10-1; D might be TRBD2 (6 bases). This CDR3 contains 13 residues. Germline CDR1 is WNHNN and CDR2 is SYGVQD (reference sequence). V gave up 3 bases and J gave up 8 bases, with 11 bases separating them. The CDR3 sequence: CASSDTSLHIQYF. CDR3 bases: TGCGCCAGCAGTGACACTAGCCTCCACATTCAGTACTTC.

The chain links TRBV6-2 or TRBV6-3 to TRBJ2-1; weak D call: TRBD1 (5 bases). Germline CDR1 reads MNHEY; CDR2 reads SVGEGT. The CDR3 length is 13 residues. V shed 6 bases and J shed 5 bases, with 11 bases lying between them. The CDR3, as DNA: TGTGCCAGCAGCCCGACAGAACACAATGAGCAGTTCTTC. It encodes CASSPTEHNEQFF.

There are a few counts of this clone. The rearrangement links TRBV6-2 or TRBV6-3 to TRBJ2-3; 8 nucleotides align to TRBD2. J lost 8 bases, V lost 5 bases, and 9 bases had no gene match. The CDR3 covers 14 residues. Germline CDR1 reads MNHEY; CDR2 reads SVGEGT. CDR3 sequence (DNA): TGTGCCAGCAGTCAGACTCGGGGGGGGGCTACGCAGTATTTT. This encodes CASSQTRGGATQYF.

This clone is a singleton in its sample. This rearrangement joins TRBV10-2 to TRBJ1-1, with a weak D call TRBD1 (5 bases). CDR1 and CDR2 (germline): WSHSY, SAAADI. This CDR3 is built from 15 residues. The V end lost 5 bases, the J end lost 3 bases, and 16 bases lay between the germline ends. The CDR3 DNA is TGCGCCAGCAGTCAAAATCAGGGTTTGGACACTGAAGCTTTCTTT. Encoded protein: CASSQNQGLDTEAFF.

V is TRBV19 and J is TRBJ1-5; 7 bases map to TRBD1. The CDR3 is 16 amino acids. The junction had 15 bases not matched to a gene; V was cut back by 5 bases and J by 8 bases. The germline V gene has CDR1 LNHDA and CDR2 SQIVND (reference sequence). In DNA, the CDR3 is TGTGCCAGTAGTCCCGCCGGGACAGCGAGGGGGGAGCCCCAGCATTTT. The encoded protein is CASSPAGTARGEPQHF.

The rearrangement links TRBV7-8 to TRBJ1-1; tentatively, D is TRBD1 (5 bases). V lost 4 bases and J 1 base, leaving 16 bases between the germline ends. This CDR3 has 16 residues. CDR1 SGHVS and CDR2 FQNEAQ come from the germline V gene. CDR3 bases: TGTGCCAGCAGCTCACTCGGTAATACAGGGAACACTGAAGCTTTCTTT. It is translated as CASSSLGNTGNTEAFF.